These 13 T cell receptor beta chains share one sample of origin, sequenced in a study of cytomegalovirus exposure and HLA in healthy donors. The PCR ran on 60 Vbeta and 13 Jbeta primers. Profiling relied on immunoSEQ multiplex PCR, and the TCRdb table lists in-frame clones only, not all of them. Among about 180,000 clones listed, around 77% were seen once. Material: PBMCs. The receptors come from a man between 60 and 70 years old in good health and CMV-seronegative.

V and J are TRBV6-1 and TRBJ2-3, with 12 positions matching TRBD2. With V trimmed by 2 bases and J by 2 bases, 2 bases remained unmatched. The CDR3 totals 16 residues. Germline CDR1 and CDR2: MNHNS and SASEGT. The CDR3 protein is CASSETSGGYTDTQYF. DNA for the CDR3: TGTGCCAGCAGTGAAACTAGCGGGGGGTACACAGATACGCAGTATTTT.

This chain joins TRBV6-5 and TRBJ1-5; a weak D match, TRBD1 (5 bases). Germline-derived CDR1 and CDR2 are MNHEY and SVGAGI. This CDR3 contains 13 residues. V gave up 8 bases and J gave up 3 bases, with 11 bases separating them. The CDR3 nucleotides are TGTGCCAGCCGTGGCAGGGACAATCAGCCCCAGCATTTT. Its protein is CASRGRDNQPQHF.

A single count supports this clone. The rearrangement joins TRBV27 to TRBJ2-1; 7 bases are shared with TRBD1. In germline, CDR1 is MNHEY, CDR2 SMNVEV (reference sequence). V shed 5 bases, J shed 3 bases, and the junction held 1 base outside the gene matches. This CDR3 has 13 amino acids. The CDR3, as DNA: TGTGCCAGCAGTCCAGGGGGCTACAATGAGCAGTTCTTC. Translated: CASSPGGYNEQFF.

This clone has a handful of counts. The genes are TRBV5-1 and TRBJ2-2; 15 positions agree with TRBD2. CDR1 and CDR2 from the germline V gene are SGHRS and YFSETQ. The CDR3 contains 18 residues. The V segment lost 3 bases and the J segment 0 bases; nucleotides outside the gene matches: 3. CDR3 bases: TGCGCCAGCAGCTCGGGACTAGCGGGAGGATCGAACACCGGGGAGCTGTTTTTT. It translates to CASSSGLAGGSNTGELFF.

The CDR3, as DNA: TGTGCCAGCAGCTTAGCGAAAGGGGGATTATCTTCACCCCTCCACTTT. It encodes CASSLAKGGLSSPLHF. The genes are TRBV7-8 and TRBJ1-6, with a weak D call TRBD1 (6 bases). The CDR3 runs 16 residues. With 0 bases removed from V and 9 bases from J, the gap between germline ends came to 15 bases. From germline, CDR1 is SGHVS and CDR2 FQNEAQ.

The rearrangement uses TRBV6-1 and TRBJ2-7; tentative D call: TRBD2 (6 bases). Per germline, CDR1 MNHNS and CDR2 SASEGT. Trimming shortened V by 10 bases and J by 6 bases, and 22 bases separated the two germline ends. The CDR3 totals 14 residues. This chain's CDR3 is CATGVRPRAGEQYF. The CDR3 DNA sequence: TGTGCCACGGGGGTCCGCCCTCGGGCCGGCGAGCAGTACTTC.

The gene calls are TRBV29-1 and TRBJ2-5; weak D call: TRBD2 (6 bases). V was shortened by 6 bases and J by 7 bases, with 12 bases between the two germline ends. The germline CDR1 and CDR2 sequences are SQVTM and ANQGSEA. This CDR3 comprises 11 residues. This CDR3 is CSVETRGTQYF. CDR3 sequence (DNA): TGCAGCGTCGAGACTAGAGGGACCCAGTACTTC. The variable domain in full, completed from reference TRBV29-1 and TRBJ2-5, reads SAVISQKPSRDICQRGTSLTIQCQVDSQVTMMFWYRQQPGQSLTLIATANQGSEATYESGFVIDKFPISRPNLTFSTLTVSNMSPEDSSIYLCSVETRGTQYFGPGTRLLVL.

The CDR3 DNA follows: TGTGCCAGCAGCCCGCGATATCGGGGAGGGGAGCTGTTTTTT. Protein product: CASSPRYRGGELFF. This chain links TRBV7-6 with TRBJ2-2, with D maybe TRBD2 (5 bases). Germline V gives CDR1 SGHVS, CDR2 FNYEAQ. The V end lost 5 bases, the J end lost 8 bases, and 15 bases lay between the germline ends. This CDR3 is built from 14 residues. Variable domain in full (rest from reference TRBV7-6 and TRBJ2-2): GAGVSQSPRYKVTKRGQDVALRCDPISGHVSLYWYRQALGQGPEFLTYFNYEAQQDKSGLPNDRFSAERPEGSISTLTIQRTEQRDSAMYRCASSPRYRGGELFFGEGSRLTVL.

V and J are TRBV4-3 and TRBJ2-2; D remains ambiguous. CDR1 is LGHNA and CDR2 is YSLEER in the germline V gene. V shed 2 bases and J shed 4 bases, with 14 bases lying between them. The length of the CDR3 is 16 residues. The CDR3 is CASSQYSGTGTGELFF. The CDR3 nucleotides read TGCGCCAGCAGCCAATACTCTGGAACGGGCACCGGGGAGCTGTTTTTT.

A single count supports this clone. The chain combines TRBV28 with TRBJ2-1; a possible D gene is TRBD2 (6 bases). Trimming cost V 2 bases and J 7 bases, with 12 bases left between them. The germline V gene has CDR1 MDHEN and CDR2 SYDVKM. This CDR3 region has 14 residues. CDR3 protein: CASSLGLANNEQFF. DNA for the CDR3: TGTGCCAGCAGTTTAGGTCTAGCGAATAATGAGCAGTTCTTC.

The chain recombines TRBV11-2 with TRBJ1-1; unclear D gene. V shed 2 bases and J shed 0 bases, with 13 bases lying between them. This CDR3 contains 16 residues. Germline CDR1 SGHAT, CDR2 FQNNGV. This CDR3 is CASSLRIRPMNTEAFF. The CDR3 DNA sequence: TGTGCCAGCAGCTTAAGGATCAGGCCGATGAACACTGAAGCTTTCTTT.

The chain uses TRBV19 and TRBJ2-7; 7 positions match TRBD1. Trimming removed 3 bases from V and 0 bases from J; junction bases left unmatched: 5. This CDR3 is built from 15 residues. Germline values: CDR1 LNHDA, CDR2 SQIVND (reference sequence). Here the CDR3 DNA reads TGTGCCAGTAGTATCCAGGGGGTGAGCTCCTACGAGCAGTACTTC. Translation: CASSIQGVSSYEQYF.

The CDR3 bases are TGTGCCAGCAGTCGCGGAGGGACAGGGAGCAGCTCTGGAAACACCATATATTTT. Protein product: CASSRGGTGSSSGNTIYF. The gene calls are TRBV25-1 and TRBJ1-3, with 9 bases aligning to TRBD1. The germline V gene has CDR1 MGHDK and CDR2 SYGVNS. The CDR3 extends over 18 amino acids. Trimming cost V 5 bases and J 0 bases; bases outside gene matches: 11.